One and the same sample provided the 32 T cell receptor beta chains below, sequenced in a study of CD8 T cells in Susac syndrome (dated by TCRdb to the late 2010s). The library came from the immunoSEQ multiplex PCR assay. RNA was extracted using the RNeasy kit, and roughly 0.5 to 1 microgram was reverse transcribed with random hexamers. TCRdb applied fastp at Q25 and MiXCR to the public reads, then kept only in-frame beta chains. Rows merge per CDR3 protein into single entries with the most common DNA and genes. For this sample there are under 200,000 distinct CDR3 sequences; roughly 95% appear just once. 0.15% to 0.2% of the sample goes to the ten largest clones. Sample: CD8+ T cells from PBMCs. Every receptor here comes from a human donor with multiple sclerosis.

The V and J genes are TRBV30 and TRBJ2-7; weak D call: TRBD2 (5 bases). Germline CDR1 reads GTSNPN; CDR2 reads SVGIG (reference sequence). This CDR3 spans 13 amino acids. Between the trimmed V and J ends, which lost 3 bases and 2 bases, there was a span of 11 bases. CDR3 DNA sequence: TGTGCCTGGAGGGCGGGCTCGACCTACGAGCAGTACTTC. It yields the protein CAWRAGSTYEQYF.

This clonotype was observed a single time. In DNA form, the CDR3 reads TGTGCCAGCAAATTCACCGGGGAGCTGTTTTTT. It codes for CASKFTGELFF. The rearrangement links TRBV6-5 to TRBJ2-2; the D is unclear. There are 11 residues in the CDR3. Germline CDR1 is MNHEY and CDR2 is SVGAGI. V was trimmed by 7 bases and J by 4 bases, leaving 4 bases between them.

The chain recombines TRBV20-1 with TRBJ1-4; tentative D call: TRBD1 (6 bases). V was clipped by 0 bases and J by 6 bases, with 17 bases between them. CDR3 length: 16 residues. Germline values: CDR1 DFQATT, CDR2 SNEGSKA (reference sequence). CDR3 loop: CSARDASRGGDEKLFF. Here the CDR3 DNA reads TGCAGTGCTAGAGATGCTTCCAGGGGTGGGGATGAAAAACTGTTTTTT.

The chain links TRBV7-8 to TRBJ2-5; 14 bases match TRBD2. Germline values: CDR1 SGHVS, CDR2 FQNEAQ. This CDR3 is built from 16 residues. The trim removed 5 bases at V and 5 bases at J, leaving 7 bases unmatched. Here the CDR3 DNA reads TGTGCCAGCAGCCAGGGACTAGCGGGGGAGGGGGAGACCCAGTACTTC. Translating it yields CASSQGLAGEGETQYF.

The J gene is TRBJ2-3, the V gene TRBV29-1; D call uncertain. Germline CDR1 and CDR2: SQVTM and ANQGSEA. CDR3 length equals 12 residues. V was clipped by 8 bases and J by 4 bases, with 13 bases between them. The CDR3 nucleotides are TGCAGCCCCACCAGGAGTGCAGATACGCAGTATTTT. Translating it yields CSPTRSADTQYF.

The chain links TRBV18 to TRBJ1-1, with a possible D match to TRBD1 (6 bases). The CDR3 has 15 amino acids. CDR1 KGHSH and CDR2 LQKENI come from the germline V gene. V was trimmed by 3 bases and J by 7 bases, leaving 18 bases between them. The CDR3 protein is CASSPVQGPADEAFF. The DNA for the CDR3 is TGTGCCAGCTCACCTGTCCAGGGGCCGGCCGATGAAGCTTTCTTT.

The chain joins TRBV27 to TRBJ2-1; TRBD2 is a possible D gene (6 bases). V was pared by 5 bases and J by 4 bases, with 12 bases between. Germline V gene data show CDR1 as MNHEY and CDR2 as SMNVEV (reference sequence). This CDR3 is 14 amino acids long. The CDR3: CASSDGGGYNEQFF. The CDR3 nucleotides read TGTGCCAGCAGTGATGGGGGAGGTTACAATGAGCAGTTCTTC.

The genes are TRBV7-9 and TRBJ2-7, with D perhaps TRBD1 (6 bases). Germline V lookup: CDR1 SEHNR, CDR2 FQNEAQ (reference sequence). The CDR3 is 12 amino acids. The V end lost 6 bases, the J end lost 10 bases, and 16 bases lay between the germline ends. CDR3 sequence (DNA): TGTGCCAGCAGTGGGACAAGGAGGCTACAGTACTTC. It specifies CASSGTRRLQYF.

The V and J genes are TRBV4-1 and TRBJ2-3, with 10 positions matching TRBD1. After removal of 3 bases from V and 4 bases from J, the junction contained 10 bases not matched to a gene. The germline CDR1 and CDR2 sequences are MGHRA and YSYEKL. This CDR3 is built from 17 residues. The CDR3 DNA follows: TGCGCCAGCAGCCACCCAAGAGCGACAGGGGGCGCAGATACGCAGTATTTT. Protein: CASSHPRATGGADTQYF.

The V call is TRBV27, the J call TRBJ2-5; D unclear. The V gene's germline CDR1 is MNHEY and CDR2 SMNVEV (reference sequence). The CDR3 is 14 amino acids. Trimming left V 6 bases short and J 1 base short, with 12 bases between. The CDR3 DNA sequence: TGTGCCAGCAGCCCACACGGTTGCCAAGAGACCCAGTACTTC. This gives the protein CASSPHGCQETQYF.

The chain joins TRBV5-1 to TRBJ2-5; tentative D call: TRBD2 (6 bases). The CDR3 spans 15 residues. Germline CDR1 is SGHRS and CDR2 is YFSETQ. Trimming pared 4 bases from V and 1 base from J, leaving 14 bases between. The CDR3 protein is CASSHGDWFQETQYF. CDR3 in DNA: TGCGCCAGCAGCCACGGGGACTGGTTCCAAGAGACCCAGTACTTC.

This sequence joins TRBV20-1 and TRBJ1-1; possibly TRBD1 for D (5 bases). The V and J ends lost 8 bases and 5 bases respectively, with 12 bases between them. Germline CDR1 is DFQATT and CDR2 is SNEGSKA (reference sequence). There are 11 residues in the CDR3. The CDR3 sequence: CSTTWGTEAFF. Here the CDR3 DNA reads TGCAGTACTACATGGGGGACTGAAGCTTTCTTT.

This chain uses TRBV4-1 with TRBJ1-5; D unresolved. CDR1 MGHRA and CDR2 YSYEKL come from the germline V gene. With 3 bases removed from V and 4 bases from J, the gap between germline ends came to 13 bases. The CDR3 is made up of 15 amino acids. The CDR3 DNA reads as TGCGCCAGCAGCCACGGATTGGAAGCAAATCAGCCCCAGCATTTT. This sequence encodes CASSHGLEANQPQHF.

This sequence joins TRBV5-6 and TRBJ1-2, with 9 bases fitting TRBD1. V gave up 6 bases and J gave up 1 base; unmatched junction bases: 4. The CDR3 is 14 residues long. The germline CDR1 and CDR2 sequences are SGHDT and YYEEEE. CDR3 region: CASIGTGYNYGYTF. CDR3 in DNA: TGTGCCAGCATCGGGACAGGGTATAACTATGGCTACACCTTC.

V usage is TRBV4-1 and J usage is TRBJ2-1, with 13 bases aligning to TRBD2. Trimming removed 0 bases from V and 8 bases from J; junction bases left unmatched: 7. The CDR3 runs to 17 residues. Germline-derived CDR1 and CDR2 are MGHRA and YSYEKL. The CDR3 coding sequence is TGCGCCAGCAGCCAAGATAAGACTAGCGGGAGGATGGATGAGCAGTTCTTC. It is translated as CASSQDKTSGRMDEQFF.

The genes are TRBV2 and TRBJ2-1, with 8 bases aligning to TRBD2. The CDR3 sequence is 13 residues long. Germline V gene sequence: CDR1 SNHLY, CDR2 FYNNEI. Trimming cost V 6 bases and J 10 bases; bases outside gene matches: 8. CDR3 in amino acids: CASRGTAGGEQFF. DNA of the CDR3: TGTGCCAGCAGGGGAACCGCGGGGGGAGAGCAGTTCTTC.

This chain uses TRBV3-1 with TRBJ2-2; no reliable D call. Trimming removed 5 bases from V and 5 bases from J, with 18 bases in between. This CDR3 has 16 amino acids. Germline-derived CDR1 and CDR2 are LGHDT and YNNKEL (reference sequence). CDR3 region: CASSSRTGLRTGELFF. The CDR3 DNA follows: TGTGCCAGCAGCTCCCGGACGGGCCTGAGGACCGGGGAGCTGTTTTTT.

The chain recombines TRBV19 with TRBJ1-5, with TRBD1 identical over 7 bases. V trimming: 6 bases; J trimming: 5 bases; junction bases outside the gene matches: 7. From germline, CDR1 is LNHDA and CDR2 SQIVND (reference sequence). The CDR3 has 14 residues. CDR3 nucleotides: TGTGCCAGTAGCGACAGGGAGTATGATCAGCCCCAGCATTTT. This translates into CASSDREYDQPQHF. Full variable domain (remainder filled in from reference TRBV19 and TRBJ1-5): DGGITQSPKYLFRKEGQNVTLSCEQNLNHDAMYWYRQDPGQGLRLIYYSQIVNDFQKGDIAEGYSVSREKKESFPLTVTSAQKNPTAFYLCASSDREYDQPQHFGDGTRLSIL.

This chain links TRBV20-1 with TRBJ1-1; D might be TRBD1 (6 bases). The CDR3 sequence is 14 residues long. Trimming cost V 0 bases and J 1 base, with 9 bases left between them. Looked up from germline, CDR1 is DFQATT and CDR2 is SNEGSKA (reference sequence). CDR3 protein: CSARDQGRNTEAFF. CDR3 DNA sequence: TGCAGTGCTAGAGATCAGGGGAGGAACACTGAAGCTTTCTTT.

The J gene is TRBJ2-7, the V gene TRBV9, with D uncertain. The V end lost 0 bases, the J end lost 4 bases, and 8 bases lay between the germline ends. Germline lookup yields CDR1 SGDLS and CDR2 YYNGEE. CDR3 size: 13 residues. The DNA of the CDR3 is TGTGCCAGCAGCGTAGCGCTTGGGTACGAGCAGTACTTC. Its protein is CASSVALGYEQYF.

V is TRBV20-1 and J is TRBJ1-1; tentative D call: TRBD1 (6 bases). Germline CDR1 is DFQATT and CDR2 is SNEGSKA (reference sequence). The V and J ends lost 6 bases and 5 bases respectively, with 16 bases between them. The CDR3 is made up of 13 amino acids. CDR3 sequence reads: CSASRQVGTEAFF. The CDR3 coding sequence is TGCAGTGCCAGTCGACAGGTGGGAACTGAAGCTTTCTTT.

This chain connects TRBV9 to TRBJ1-2; 8 bases are shared with TRBD1. Germline V gene lookup returns CDR1 SGDLS and CDR2 YYNGEE. J lost 4 bases, V lost 3 bases, and 5 bases had no gene match. The CDR3 sequence is 14 residues long. The DNA of the CDR3 is TGTGCCAGCAGCGCCGGACAGGGAACCTATGGCTACACCTTC. This encodes CASSAGQGTYGYTF. The full variable domain, rest sourced from reference TRBV9 and TRBJ1-2, is DSGVTQTPKHLITATGQRVTLRCSPRSGDLSVYWYQQSLDQGLQFLIQYYNGEERAKGNILERFSAQQFPDLHSELNLSSLELGDSALYFCASSAGQGTYGYTFGSGTRLTVV.

The V gene is TRBV28, the J gene TRBJ2-7; 7 bases line up with TRBD2. V shed 6 bases and J 4 bases; nucleotides not matched to a gene: 6. Germline lookup yields CDR1 MDHEN and CDR2 SYDVKM. The CDR3 contains 13 residues. In nucleotides, the CDR3 is TGTGCCAGCAGCTCGGTCGGGGGGTACGAGCAGTACTTC. This encodes CASSSVGGYEQYF.

The chain combines TRBV30 with TRBJ2-3; D is unresolved. Trimming removed 0 bases from V and 2 bases from J, with 6 bases in between. This CDR3 region has 13 residues. The germline gives CDR1 GTSNPN, CDR2 SVGIG (reference sequence). CDR3 protein: CAWSVTVTDTQYF. Here the CDR3 DNA reads TGTGCCTGGAGTGTAACCGTCACAGATACGCAGTATTTT.

J is TRBJ2-1 and V is TRBV4-1, with 9 bases aligning to TRBD2. Germline V lookup: CDR1 MGHRA, CDR2 YSYEKL. The CDR3 totals 17 residues. The V segment lost 0 bases and the J segment 7 bases; nucleotides outside the gene matches: 10. CDR3 region: CASSQDKGTSYLNEQFF. The CDR3 coding sequence is TGCGCCAGCAGCCAAGATAAAGGGACTAGCTATTTGAATGAGCAGTTCTTC.

J is TRBJ2-1 and V is TRBV7-9; D call uncertain. V was trimmed by 1 base and J by 6 bases, leaving 7 bases between them. Germline assignment: CDR1 SEHNR and CDR2 FQNEAQ (reference sequence). This CDR3 has 13 amino acids. CDR3 coding DNA: TGTGCCAGCAGCTTAGTGTCCGCCAATGAGCAGTTCTTC. This gives the protein CASSLVSANEQFF. The full variable domain, in which reference TRBV7-9 and TRBJ2-1 provide the parts outside the CDR3, is DTGVSQNPRHKITKRGQNVTFRCDPISEHNRLYWYRQTLGQGPEFLTYFQNEAQLEKSRLLSDRFSAERPKGSFSTLEIQRTEQGDSAMYLCASSLVSANEQFFGPGTRLTVL.

The chain couples TRBV6-2 or TRBV6-3 to TRBJ1-2; D is possibly TRBD1 (5 bases). The CDR3 spans 11 residues. V was cut by 10 bases and J by 4 bases, with 10 bases left in between. Germline V gives CDR1 MNHEY, CDR2 SVGEGT. The chain's CDR3 is CATTGAYGYTF. In DNA form, the CDR3 reads TGTGCCACCACCGGGGCCTATGGCTACACCTTC.

V is TRBV29-1 and J is TRBJ2-5, with D tentatively TRBD1 (5 bases). Trimming took off 1 base at V and 4 bases at J, with 13 bases between the two ends. This CDR3 contains 14 residues. Germline CDR1 and CDR2: SQVTM and ANQGSEA. The CDR3 nucleotides read TGCAGCGTTGAAGGCGGCAGGGTCGGAGAGACCCAGTACTTC. Its translation: CSVEGGRVGETQYF. The full variable domain, in which reference TRBV29-1 and TRBJ2-5 provide the parts outside the CDR3, is SAVISQKPSRDICQRGTSLTIQCQVDSQVTMMFWYRQQPGQSLTLIATANQGSEATYESGFVIDKFPISRPNLTFSTLTVSNMSPEDSSIYLCSVEGGRVGETQYFGPGTRLLVL.

V usage is TRBV2 and J usage is TRBJ2-1, with TRBD2 matching 12 bases. V lost 1 base and J lost 1; bases outside the gene matches: 2. This CDR3 comprises 17 residues. Per the germline V gene, CDR1 is SNHLY and CDR2 is FYNNEI. The CDR3 sequence is CASSEGLAGESYNEQFF. DNA for the CDR3: TGTGCCAGCAGTGAAGGACTAGCGGGAGAGTCCTACAATGAGCAGTTCTTC.

The chain links TRBV28 to TRBJ2-5; D remains unclear. Germline-derived CDR1 and CDR2 are MDHEN and SYDVKM. Trimming took off 6 bases at V and 4 bases at J, with 18 bases between the two ends. The CDR3 is made up of 15 amino acids. This CDR3 reads CASSHPIGLRETQYF. CDR3 bases: TGTGCCAGCAGCCACCCTATCGGGCTGAGAGAGACCCAGTACTTC.

V and J are TRBV7-9 and TRBJ2-5; 7 nucleotides align to TRBD1. CDR1 is SEHNR, CDR2 FQNEAQ, per germline (reference sequence). Germline trimming cut 1 base from V and 1 base from J; bases unmatched to any gene: 6. The CDR3 runs to 16 residues. In DNA, the CDR3 is TGTGCCAGCAGCTTAGGGTGGGGACAGCTCCAAGAGACCCAGTACTTC. Its protein is CASSLGWGQLQETQYF.

The genes are TRBV7-9 and TRBJ2-1; the match to TRBD1 covers 8 bases. V was clipped by 5 bases and J by 2 bases; unmatched bases: 5. The CDR3 is 15 amino acids. Germline CDR1 is SEHNR and CDR2 is FQNEAQ (reference sequence). CDR3 in DNA: TGTGCCAGCAGCGATCCGGGACAGGCCTACAATGAGCAGTTCTTC. Its protein product is CASSDPGQAYNEQFF.